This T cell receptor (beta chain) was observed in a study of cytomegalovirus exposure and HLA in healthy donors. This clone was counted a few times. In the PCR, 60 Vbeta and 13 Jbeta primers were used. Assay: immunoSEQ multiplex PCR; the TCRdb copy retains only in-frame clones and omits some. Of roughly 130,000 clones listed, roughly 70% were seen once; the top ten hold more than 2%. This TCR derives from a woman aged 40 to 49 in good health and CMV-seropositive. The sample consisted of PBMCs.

CDR3 sequence: CASSEGTGYSNQPQHF. CDR3 bases: TGTGCCAGCAGTGAAGGGACAGGGTATAGCAATCAGCCCCAGCATTTT. The rearrangement links TRBV6-1 to TRBJ1-5; 8 bases map to TRBD1. V was clipped by 1 base and J by 0 bases; unmatched bases: 2. CDR3 length: 16 amino acids. CDR1 and CDR2 from the germline V gene are MNHNS and SASEGT.